These 23 T cell receptor beta chains were all obtained from the same sample, sequenced in a study of cytomegalovirus exposure and HLA in healthy donors. Sequencing was performed with immunoSEQ multiplex PCR; in TCRdb, only in-frame clones are kept and a portion is missing. The profile covers roughly 50,000 clones, with about 92% appearing a single time and 1.5% to 2% taken by the ten largest. Input material: PBMCs. These receptors were collected from a woman between 18 and 29 years old in good health and CMV-seropositive.

This clone was recorded only once. The CDR3 DNA is TGTGCCAGCAGTTTAGGGGGGAACCTACATTCACCCCTCCACTTT. This sequence encodes CASSLGGNLHSPLHF. The rearrangement joins TRBV27 to TRBJ1-6, with D possibly TRBD1 on 5 matching bases. V was cut by 2 bases and J by 8 bases, with 13 bases left in between. The CDR3 is made up of 15 amino acids. CDR1 and CDR2 (germline): MNHEY, SMNVEV (reference sequence).

This chain uses TRBV5-1 with TRBJ1-1, with D uncertain. This CDR3 is 14 amino acids long. Trimming left V 4 bases short and J 4 bases short, with 14 bases between. Germline lookup yields CDR1 SGHRS and CDR2 YFSETQ. CDR3 protein: CASSTVRGPTEAFF. The CDR3 DNA is TGCGCCAGCAGCACTGTTAGAGGGCCCACTGAAGCTTTCTTT.

This rearrangement joins TRBV11-3 to TRBJ1-1; D unresolved. Per germline, CDR1 SGHNT and CDR2 YENEEA. The CDR3 totals 14 residues. The V gene lost 1 base and the J gene lost 1 base, with 7 bases spanning the gap. CDR3 sequence: CASSLGGPNTEAFF. The CDR3 DNA reads as TGTGCCAGCAGCTTAGGCGGGCCGAACACTGAAGCTTTCTTT. Variable domain in full (rest from reference TRBV11-3 and TRBJ1-1): EAGVVQSPRYKIIEKKQPVAFWCNPISGHNTLYWYLQNLGQGPELLIRYENEEAVDDSQLPKDRFSAERLKGVDSTLKIQPAELGDSAVYLCASSLGGPNTEAFFGQGTRLTVV.

This chain joins TRBV7-6 and TRBJ1-1; 9 positions match TRBD1. This CDR3 region has 15 residues. Germline V CDR1 and CDR2: SGHVS, FNYEAQ. J was trimmed by 5 bases and V by 5 bases; bases with no gene match: 9. CDR3 DNA sequence: TGTGCCAGCAGCCCGGGACAGGGAAGGCGGACTGAAGCTTTCTTT. This sequence encodes CASSPGQGRRTEAFF.

The CDR3: CASRLRGGMAYEQYF. In DNA form, the CDR3 reads TGTGCCAGCAGGCTTCGGGGAGGGATGGCCTACGAGCAGTACTTC. This sequence joins TRBV7-8 and TRBJ2-7; 7 nucleotides align to TRBD2. The CDR3 runs 15 residues. Germline trimming cut 6 bases from V and 2 bases from J; bases unmatched to any gene: 10. Germline V gene lookup returns CDR1 SGHVS and CDR2 FQNEAQ.

CDR3 region: CASSLGGTGDTQYF. The CDR3 DNA is TGCGCCAGCAGCCTCGGGGGGACAGGAGATACGCAGTATTTT. The V and J genes are TRBV10-1 and TRBJ2-3; D is perhaps TRBD1 (8 bases). The CDR3 covers 14 residues. Germline V lookup: CDR1 WNHNN, CDR2 SYGVQD (reference sequence). V gave up 6 bases and J gave up 5 bases, with 15 bases separating them.

A single count supports this clone. The rearrangement uses TRBV5-5 and TRBJ2-7, with 7 bases fitting TRBD2. The trim removed 4 bases at V and 0 bases at J, leaving 10 bases unmatched. Germline V lookup: CDR1 SGHKS, CDR2 YYEKEE (reference sequence). The length of the CDR3 is 16 residues. The DNA for the CDR3 is TGTGCCAGCAGCCTCAAACCGGGGGGAAGCTCCTACGAGCAGTACTTC. The encoded protein is CASSLKPGGSSYEQYF.

The chain employs TRBV29-1 and TRBJ2-3; 13 bases line up with TRBD2. Germline CDR1 reads SQVTM; CDR2 reads ANQGSEA. The CDR3 is 15 residues long. The V segment lost 6 bases and the J segment 4 bases; nucleotides outside the gene matches: 7. The CDR3 loop reads CSVATSGGLADTQYF. The CDR3 DNA reads TGCAGCGTCGCGACTAGCGGGGGGCTAGCAGATACGCAGTATTTT.

The V gene is TRBV7-7, the J gene TRBJ2-3, with TRBD1 matching 8 bases. This CDR3 has 14 residues. V was clipped by 5 bases and J by 5 bases; unmatched bases: 6. Germline values: CDR1 SSHAT, CDR2 FNYEAQ (reference sequence). In nucleotides, the CDR3 is TGTGCCAGCAGCCAAGGACAGGGTTTAGATACGCAGTATTTT. It yields the protein CASSQGQGLDTQYF. The full variable domain, with the rest looked up from reference TRBV7-7 and TRBJ2-3, is GAGVSQSPRYKVTKRGQDVTLRCDPISSHATLYWYQQALGQGPEFLTYFNYEAQPDKSGLPSDRFSAERPEGSISTLTIQRTEQRDSAMYRCASSQGQGLDTQYFGPGTRLTVL.

The chain has TRBV12-5 and TRBJ2-7, with 11 positions matching TRBD1. This CDR3 has 15 residues. Per germline, CDR1 LGHNT and CDR2 FRNRAP. J gave up 6 bases and V 1 base, and 5 bases lay outside the gene matches. CDR3 bases: TGTGCTAGTGGTTTGGCCGGGACAGGGGGTCGCGAGCAGTACTTC. Protein product: CASGLAGTGGREQYF.

The chain links TRBV18 to TRBJ2-7; D may be TRBD1 (5 bases). V was trimmed by 3 bases and J by 0 bases, leaving 12 bases between them. Germline V lookup: CDR1 KGHSH, CDR2 LQKENI. The CDR3 runs 15 residues. The CDR3 reads CASSPLRESSYEQYF. CDR3 bases: TGTGCCAGCTCACCCCTCAGGGAAAGCTCCTACGAGCAGTACTTC.

The rearrangement uses TRBV6-1 and TRBJ1-2, with unresolved D. The CDR3 consists of 13 residues. Trimming took off 1 base at V and 4 bases at J, with 7 bases between the two ends. The germline CDR1 and CDR2 sequences are MNHNS and SASEGT. The CDR3 DNA is TGTGCCAGCAGTGAAGGAGGGTCCTATGGCTACACCTTC. The encoded protein is CASSEGGSYGYTF.

The gene calls are TRBV27 and TRBJ2-3, with 7 bases that match TRBD1. V lost 8 bases and J lost 2; bases outside the gene matches: 4. The CDR3 consists of 13 residues. In germline, CDR1 is MNHEY, CDR2 SMNVEV (reference sequence). DNA of the CDR3: TGTGCCAGCGGACAGGCTCCCACAGATACGCAGTATTTT. Its protein is CASGQAPTDTQYF.

This clone occurred once. The chain joins TRBV6-6 to TRBJ2-2; 8 positions match TRBD2. The CDR3 has 15 residues. Germline CDR1 reads MNHNY; CDR2 reads SVGAGI (reference sequence). V trimming: 1 base; J trimming: 6 bases; junction bases outside the gene matches: 4. The CDR3 is CASSYLGSGAGELFF. The CDR3 coding sequence is TGTGCCAGCAGTTACTTAGGTAGCGGGGCCGGGGAGCTGTTTTTT.

The V and J genes are TRBV28 and TRBJ1-4, with D hard to call. This CDR3 contains 14 residues. Trimming took 5 bases from V and 7 from J, leaving 14 bases between them. Germline CDR1 reads MDHEN; CDR2 reads SYDVKM. CDR3 residues: CASSPPARGEKLFF. The CDR3 DNA reads as TGTGCCAGCAGTCCCCCCGCTAGAGGTGAAAAACTGTTTTTT. The entire variable domain, with the rest obtained from reference TRBV28 and TRBJ1-4, is as follows: DVKVTQSSRYLVKRTGEKVFLECVQDMDHENMFWYRQDPGLGLRLIYFSYDVKMKEKGDIPEGYSVSREKKERFSLILESASTNQTSMYLCASSPPARGEKLFFGSGTQLSVL.

The chain combines TRBV1 with TRBJ1-4; the DNA was not used to check the table's D call, TRBD1. TRBV1 is a known pseudogene. This CDR3 contains 16 residues. CDR3 in DNA: TGCACCAGCAGCCAAGATCGGGCAGGGAATGTTGAAAAACTGTTTTTT. As protein: CTSSQDRAGNVEKLFF.

The gene calls are TRBV2 and TRBJ1-6; D is perhaps TRBD1 (6 bases). This CDR3 is 15 amino acids long. Trimming took 6 bases from V and 7 from J, leaving 16 bases between them. Germline V gene lookup returns CDR1 SNHLY and CDR2 FYNNEI. The CDR3: CASSLSGQPNSPLHF. In DNA, the CDR3 is TGTGCCAGCAGCCTATCGGGACAACCGAATTCACCCCTCCACTTT.

The rearrangement uses TRBV2 and TRBJ2-1; TRBD2 matches at 7 bases. Germline CDR1 and CDR2: SNHLY and FYNNEI. The CDR3 has 13 residues. Trimming removed 5 bases from V and 8 bases from J; junction bases left unmatched: 6. Here the CDR3 reads CASSPGLHHEQFF. For the CDR3, the DNA is TGTGCCAGCAGTCCGGGACTACACCATGAGCAGTTCTTC.

The chain combines TRBV6-5 with TRBJ1-4, with D maybe TRBD1 (6 bases). V was shortened by 2 bases and J by 14 bases, with 24 bases between the two germline ends. Germline V gene lookup returns CDR1 MNHEY and CDR2 SVGAGI. The CDR3 has 16 residues. CDR3 coding DNA: TGTGCCAGCAGTTACGCATCCGGGACATCCTATCGTGATCTGTTTTTT. It encodes CASSYASGTSYRDLFF.

This clone was recorded once. The chain joins TRBV20-1 to TRBJ1-2, with D possibly TRBD1 on 5 matching bases. The CDR3 has 11 residues. Germline CDR1 DFQATT, CDR2 SNEGSKA (reference sequence). The ends were cut back, 1 base at V and 8 bases at J, with 8 bases in the middle. The CDR3 DNA reads as TGCAGTGCTAGAGGGGGGGTAGGCTACACCTTC. Translating gives CSARGGVGYTF.

This clone has only one observation. V usage is TRBV19 and J usage is TRBJ1-1; 7 bases are a match to TRBD1. The CDR3 has 14 amino acids. In germline, CDR1 is LNHDA, CDR2 SQIVND (reference sequence). With V trimmed by 4 bases and J by 1 base, 3 bases remained unmatched. The CDR3 protein is CASSKDRWNTEAFF. The CDR3 bases are TGTGCCAGTAGTAAGGACAGGTGGAACACTGAAGCTTTCTTT.

The chain links TRBV5-8 to TRBJ1-1; no clear D gene. V dropped 1 base and J dropped 0 bases, with 16 bases sitting between them. The CDR3 is made up of 17 amino acids. Germline values: CDR1 SGHTS, CDR2 YDEGEE. The CDR3 DNA follows: TGTGCCAGCAGCTTGTCTATCACAGCCAGGTTGAACACTGAAGCTTTCTTT. Translation: CASSLSITARLNTEAFF.

This clone showed up just a few times. The rearrangement links TRBV25-1 to TRBJ2-1, with 9 bases matching TRBD1. Germline V gene sequence: CDR1 MGHDK, CDR2 SYGVNS. The J segment lost 4 bases and the V segment lost 8 bases, leaving 6 bases of the junction unmatched. The CDR3 length is 14 residues. CDR3 DNA: TGTGCCAGCGACCCGGGACAGGGATACAATGAGCAGTTCTTC. Translating it yields CASDPGQGYNEQFF.